What follows are 13 T cell receptor beta chains derived from one specimen sequenced in a study of shared clonotypes between healthy human individuals. Profiled with immunoSEQ multiplex PCR; TCRdb holds only in-frame clones, not every one. Of around 340,000 clones in the sample, 73% were seen once. The sample taken for sequencing was memory CD4+ T cells sorted from blood. The subset: CD45RA-negative fraction. The receptors were sampled from a man in his thirties or forties in good health.

This sequence joins TRBV5-1 and TRBJ1-1; D might be TRBD1 (5 bases). The CDR3 totals 18 residues. V shed 4 bases and J shed 1 base, with 23 bases lying between them. Germline lookup yields CDR1 SGHRS and CDR2 YFSETQ. Here the CDR3 DNA reads TGCGCCAGCAGCCCATTCCGAGGGACCGCCTTCAAGAACACTGAAGCTTTCTTT. This translates into CASSPFRGTAFKNTEAFF.

This clone has just a few counts. The chain carries TRBV19 and TRBJ1-1, with D hard to call. CDR3 length: 13 residues. Per the germline V gene, CDR1 is LNHDA and CDR2 is SQIVND (reference sequence). Trimming removed 3 bases from V and 8 bases from J, with 13 bases in between. The CDR3 protein is CASSIMPGEEAFF. The CDR3 coding sequence is TGTGCCAGTAGTATTATGCCGGGAGAAGAAGCTTTCTTT.

The chain has TRBV27 and TRBJ2-4; the D gene could be TRBD1 or TRBD2 (6 bases each). V lost 2 bases, J lost 8 bases, and 13 bases lay in between. The CDR3 has 14 amino acids. Germline CDR1 reads MNHEY; CDR2 reads SMNVEV (reference sequence). CDR3 DNA: TGTGCCAGCAGTTTAGATGGTGGGGGGCACATTCAGTACTTC. It yields the protein CASSLDGGGHIQYF.

This clone turned up a few times. This chain uses TRBV28 with TRBJ1-2; D is possibly TRBD1 (5 bases). V was clipped by 7 bases and J by 6 bases, with 18 bases between them. The CDR3 runs to 14 residues. Germline V gene lookup returns CDR1 MDHEN and CDR2 SYDVKM. The CDR3 bases are TGTGCCAGCACCTGGGGGGATGGGGTCGATGGCTACACCTTC. It codes for CASTWGDGVDGYTF.

The chain recombines TRBV15 with TRBJ2-2; TRBD2 aligns across 7 bases. This CDR3 is 14 amino acids long. In germline, CDR1 is LNHNV, CDR2 YYDKDF (reference sequence). The V segment lost 5 bases and the J segment 0 bases; nucleotides outside the gene matches: 0. CDR3 residues: CATSLAANTGELFF. CDR3 bases: TGTGCCACCAGCCTAGCGGCGAACACCGGGGAGCTGTTTTTT.

Concerning this clone itself: In the same sample, other DNA sequences code for this CDR3. The CDR3 sequence: CASSVGSGSYEQYF. CDR3 DNA sequence: TGTGCCAGCAGCGTTGGGTCGGGCTCCTACGAGCAGTACTTC. V and J are TRBV9 and TRBJ2-7; no clear D gene. The length of the CDR3 is 14 residues. V was cut by 2 bases and J by 0 bases, with 9 bases left in between. Germline CDR1 SGDLS, CDR2 YYNGEE.

Points on this clone: Relative to the germline gene, one junction end is altered; a read error may explain this. The same CDR3 is also encoded by other DNA sequences in this sample. The chain uses TRBV6-1 and TRBJ2-1; D ambiguous. Germline CDR1 is MNHNS and CDR2 is SASEGT. The CDR3 contains 15 residues. The CDR3 region is CASSAVVFQNNEQFF. The CDR3 nucleotides read TGTGCTAGCAGTGCTGTGGTATTTCAGAACAATGAGCAGTTCTTC.

This chain links TRBV11-3 with TRBJ2-1; no clear D gene. The CDR3 covers 14 residues. Per germline, CDR1 SGHNT and CDR2 YENEEA. Trimming shortened V by 0 bases and J by 5 bases, and 8 bases separated the two germline ends. The CDR3 DNA sequence: TGTGCCAGCAGCTTAGACTCCAACAACAATGAGCAGTTCTTC. Translated, it gives CASSLDSNNNEQFF.

This clone was seen more than once but under ten times. The sample has other DNA sequences that encode this CDR3 too. This chain joins TRBV28 and TRBJ2-7; D is unresolved. CDR3 length: 13 amino acids. Germline V gene data show CDR1 as MDHEN and CDR2 as SYDVKM. The ends were cut back, 2 bases at V and 0 bases at J, with 5 bases in the middle. The CDR3 loop reads CASSLDGSYEQYF. In DNA form, the CDR3 reads TGTGCCAGCAGTTTAGACGGCTCCTACGAGCAGTACTTC.

This clone has a single count. Other DNA sequences in the sample encode the same CDR3. The V call is TRBV28, the J call TRBJ1-5; D unresolved. The V and J ends lost 3 bases and 6 bases respectively, with 6 bases between them. CDR3 length equals 12 residues. Germline V gene lookup returns CDR1 MDHEN and CDR2 SYDVKM. The chain's CDR3 is CASSLGGQPQHF. The CDR3 coding sequence is TGTGCCAGCAGTTTGGGTGGTCAGCCCCAGCATTTT.

This chain links TRBV10-2 with TRBJ2-7; D ambiguous. Deletions cut 6 bases from V and 2 bases from J, with 17 bases between. In germline, CDR1 is WSHSY, CDR2 SAAADI. The CDR3 consists of 15 residues. The CDR3 reads CASSLSTSGPYEQYF. The CDR3 nucleotides are TGCGCCAGCAGCCTTTCGACTTCTGGGCCCTACGAGCAGTACTTC.

The CDR3 loop reads CASSVGAGTGDSYEQYF. The CDR3 nucleotides are TGTGCCAGCAGCGTCGGAGCCGGGACAGGGGACTCCTACGAGCAGTACTTC. The chain is built from TRBV9 and TRBJ2-7, with 10 bases fitting TRBD1. The V gene end was trimmed by 2 bases and the J gene end by 0 bases; junction bases not matched to a gene: 8. The CDR3 runs to 17 residues. From germline, CDR1 is SGDLS and CDR2 YYNGEE. Complete variable domain (other parts from reference TRBV9 and TRBJ2-7): DSGVTQTPKHLITATGQRVTLRCSPRSGDLSVYWYQQSLDQGLQFLIQYYNGEERAKGNILERFSAQQFPDLHSELNLSSLELGDSALYFCASSVGAGTGDSYEQYFGPGTRLTVT.

The chain combines TRBV11-2 with TRBJ2-2, with D possibly matching TRBD1 (5 bases). With 2 bases removed from V and 0 bases from J, the gap between germline ends came to 7 bases. Germline V gene data show CDR1 as SGHAT and CDR2 as FQNNGV. This CDR3 has 15 amino acids. CDR3 bases: TGTGCCAGCAGCTTACAGGGTTCGAACACCGGGGAGCTGTTTTTT. Its translation is CASSLQGSNTGELFF.